The source of this T cell receptor beta chain is a study of T cell clones after liver transplantation. For the study at large: Liver transplant recipients had immunosuppression withdrawal attempted within 2 years.

The V gene's germline CDR1 is SNHLY and CDR2 FYNNEI. The length of the CDR3 is 12 residues. V lost 7 bases and J 2 bases, leaving 9 bases between the germline ends. With regard to this clone: What it binds is not known.

Some clones are missing from TCRdb's copy, which holds only in-frame ones; the method was immunoSEQ multiplex PCR. This sample has about 21,000 clones, with under 95% found just once. Whole-study findings and limits: Circulating graft-donor-reactive CD4 TCRbeta sequences fell significantly post-transplant in most of the 8 subjects.

Source: CD8+ T cells from blood, taken approximately 27 months after liver transplant. The chain combines TRBV2 with TRBJ2-7; D call uncertain. The origin of this receptor is a human patient who received a liver transplant. T cells may partly derive from the graft donor. CDR3 loop: CASTTAAYEQYF. DNA of the CDR3: TGTGCCAGCACCACGGCCGCCTACGAGCAGTACTTC.